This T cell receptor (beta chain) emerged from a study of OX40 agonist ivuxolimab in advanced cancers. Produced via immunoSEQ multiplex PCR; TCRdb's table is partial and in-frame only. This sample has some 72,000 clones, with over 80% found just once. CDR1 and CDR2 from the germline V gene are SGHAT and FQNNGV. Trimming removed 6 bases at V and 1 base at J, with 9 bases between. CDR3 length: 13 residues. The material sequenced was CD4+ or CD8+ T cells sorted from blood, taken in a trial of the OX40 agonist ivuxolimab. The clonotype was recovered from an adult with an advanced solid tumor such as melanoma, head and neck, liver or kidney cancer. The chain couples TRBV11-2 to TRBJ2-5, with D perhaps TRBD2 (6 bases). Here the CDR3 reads CASSRGFQETQYF. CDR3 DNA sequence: TGTGCCAGCAGTCGGGGGTTCCAAGAGACCCAGTACTTC.